The clone carrying this T cell receptor beta chain was detected only a few times. Antigen specificity is unknown. These data originate in a study of beta chain features in type 1 diabetes. Study-level points and caveats: Shortening that was moderate but significant affected the TCRB CDR3s of Type 1 diabetes patients in all four CD4+ subsets. A PCR bias possibly favoring shorter templates would apply equally to patients and controls.

This CDR3 is built from 15 residues. Trimming cost V 6 bases and J 2 bases, with 16 bases left between them. Germline CDR1 reads MNHNS; CDR2 reads SASEGT. The sequenced template was cDNA made from the entire isolated RNA. Naive, central memory and regulatory T cell samples averaged approximately 3.8 million reads. This table comes from immunoSEQ multiplex PCR, and its TCRdb copy is limited to in-frame clones, with some not included. The top ten clones hold 0.03% to 0.04% of a sample with approximately 250,000 clones, 9.6% of them seen once. This TCR was sampled from a woman aged 18-29 years in good health. Sequencing was done on a sample of naive CD4+ T cells from blood. The chain carries TRBV6-1 and TRBJ1-1; D perhaps matches TRBD1 (6 bases). CDR3 bases: TGTGCCAGCAGGGAGAGGGACACACCTAACACTGAAGCTTTCTTT. Encoded protein: CASRERDTPNTEAFF.